The 27 T cell receptor beta chains presented below share a single source sample, sequenced in a study of T cells after yellow fever vaccination. From the 5' RACE reads, TCRdb called clonotypes with MiXCR, one entry per CDR3 protein. The table has 400,000 or so distinct CDR3 sequences, approximately 6% seen once; the top ten hold 15%. Sequenced material: PBMCs, taken 5 days after the yellow fever booster vaccination. Source of these receptors: a man in his thirties or forties who received the YFV17D yellow fever vaccine.

The chain carries TRBV27 and TRBJ1-1, with D possibly matching TRBD1 (5 bases). V lost 6 bases and J lost 6, with 8 bases in between. CDR1 MNHEY and CDR2 SMNVEV come from the germline V gene (reference sequence). The CDR3 runs to 11 residues. CDR3 residues: CASRGLAEAFF. The DNA of the CDR3 is TGTGCCAGCAGGGGGCTAGCTGAAGCTTTCTTT.

V and J are TRBV20-1 and TRBJ2-3, with 9 bases that match TRBD1. The CDR3 is made up of 16 amino acids. V trimming: 6 bases; J trimming: 2 bases; junction bases outside the gene matches: 12. Germline values: CDR1 DFQATT, CDR2 SNEGSKA (reference sequence). The CDR3 loop reads CSALDTGQGFTDTQYF. CDR3 bases: TGCAGTGCCCTAGACACGGGACAGGGATTCACAGATACGCAGTATTTT.

This clonotype was counted between two and nine times. The V call is TRBV5-4, the J call TRBJ1-1, with D perhaps TRBD1 (5 bases). V was shortened by 4 bases and J by 3 bases, with 16 bases between the two germline ends. This CDR3 has 15 residues. CDR1 is SGHNT, CDR2 YYREEE, per germline (reference sequence). The DNA of the CDR3 is TGTGCCAGCAGCACGCCGACAGATTCGTACACTGAAGCTTTCTTT. It codes for CASSTPTDSYTEAFF.

This clonotype showed up just a few times. The V and J genes are TRBV11-1 and TRBJ2-5, with a weak D call TRBD2 (5 bases). V was cut by 5 bases and J by 7 bases, with 14 bases left in between. The CDR3 spans 13 residues. The germline V gene encodes CDR1 SGHAT and CDR2 FQDESV (reference sequence). The CDR3 sequence is CASSLALGVTQYF. CDR3 coding DNA: TGTGCCAGCAGCCTCGCTTTGGGAGTGACCCAGTACTTC.

This sequence joins TRBV5-1 and TRBJ1-1; a weak D match, TRBD1 (6 bases). The germline V gene has CDR1 SGHRS and CDR2 YFSETQ. The CDR3 is 15 amino acids. V lost 4 bases to trimming and J lost 5 bases, with 18 bases between them. The CDR3 reads CASSRQGRRGTEAFF. The CDR3 coding sequence is TGCGCCAGCAGCCGCCAGGGGAGACGCGGAACTGAAGCTTTCTTT.

The CDR3 coding sequence is TGCAGTGCTCCATATTCTAGCGGGATAAAGGATACGCAGTATTTT. Translating it yields CSAPYSSGIKDTQYF. The rearrangement links TRBV20-1 to TRBJ2-3; 9 bases agree with TRBD2. The CDR3 runs to 15 residues. CDR1 and CDR2 from the germline V gene are DFQATT and SNEGSKA (reference sequence). With 5 bases clipped from V and 6 bases from J, the junction kept 12 bases outside the gene matches.

This clonotype was seen once. The V and J genes are TRBV5-6 and TRBJ2-7; D gene unclear. Germline lookup yields CDR1 SGHDT and CDR2 YYEEEE. The CDR3 sequence is 11 residues long. The V and J ends lost 3 bases and 6 bases respectively, with 7 bases between them. The CDR3 protein is CASSSRTEQYF. CDR3 bases: TGTGCCAGCAGCTCCCGGACCGAGCAGTACTTC.

This clonotype was counted many times. The chain joins TRBV20-1 to TRBJ2-7, with D perhaps being TRBD1 or TRBD2 (6 bases each). Looked up from germline, CDR1 is DFQATT and CDR2 is SNEGSKA (reference sequence). The CDR3 extends over 17 amino acids. Trimming removed 3 bases from V and 0 bases from J, with 21 bases in between. The chain's CDR3 is CSARGAFGTPDSYEQYF. CDR3 nucleotide sequence: TGCAGTGCTAGGGGGGCCTTTGGGACTCCTGACTCCTACGAGCAGTACTTC.

The chain joins TRBV5-1 to TRBJ1-5, with D perhaps TRBD1 (5 bases). V was trimmed by 3 bases and J by 7 bases, leaving 14 bases between them. Germline V gives CDR1 SGHRS, CDR2 YFSETQ. The CDR3 contains 14 residues. The CDR3 region is CASSSGTAGQPQHF. CDR3 coding DNA: TGCGCCAGCAGCTCCGGGACCGCTGGACAGCCCCAGCATTTT. Full variable domain (missing parts from reference TRBV5-1 and TRBJ1-5): KAGVTQTPRYLIKTRGQQVTLSCSPISGHRSVSWYQQTPGQGLQFLFEYFSETQRNKGNFPGRFSGRQFSNSRSEMNVSTLELGDSALYLCASSSGTAGQPQHFGDGTRLSIL.

This clonotype was counted at least ten times. The chain combines TRBV18 with TRBJ2-7; D not resolved. This CDR3 has 11 amino acids. V lost 6 bases and J lost 7, with 10 bases in between. Germline V CDR1 and CDR2: KGHSH, LQKENI. CDR3 in DNA: TGTGCCAGCTCCCGGAATCAGGAGCAGTACTTC. Translated: CASSRNQEQYF.

In its sample, this clonotype was seen a few times. The V and J genes are TRBV12-3 or TRBV12-4 and TRBJ1-5; D unclear. The germline V and J ends were trimmed by 5 bases and 0 bases, with 14 bases remaining between them. The CDR3 has 16 amino acids. The CDR3 sequence: CASSPPVGYSNQPQHF. DNA of the CDR3: TGTGCCAGCAGTCCTCCAGTGGGGTATAGCAATCAGCCCCAGCATTTT.

This chain connects TRBV6-2 or TRBV6-3 to TRBJ2-3; D remains ambiguous. Per the germline V gene, CDR1 is MNHEY and CDR2 is SVGEGT. The CDR3 has 14 amino acids. Trimming removed 11 bases at V and 0 bases at J, with 15 bases between. The CDR3 protein is CALRSRASTDTQYF. CDR3 DNA: TGTGCCCTTCGATCCCGGGCTAGCACAGATACGCAGTATTTT.

The J gene is TRBJ2-6, the V gene TRBV2; TRBD2 matches at 10 bases. The V segment lost 4 bases and the J segment 2 bases; nucleotides outside the gene matches: 2. This CDR3 is built from 16 residues. Germline CDR1 SNHLY, CDR2 FYNNEI. This CDR3 is CASSVLAGAGANVLTF. The CDR3 coding sequence is TGTGCCAGCAGTGTCCTAGCGGGAGCTGGGGCCAACGTCCTGACTTTC.

This clonotype was seen many times. V and J are TRBV5-1 and TRBJ2-7; D not certain. This CDR3 region has 15 residues. The germline gives CDR1 SGHRS, CDR2 YFSETQ. Trimming pared 0 bases from V and 0 bases from J, leaving 10 bases between. CDR3 sequence: CASSLGGAFSYEQYF. The CDR3 DNA sequence: TGCGCCAGCAGCTTGGGAGGTGCGTTCTCCTACGAGCAGTACTTC.

This clonotype was counted between two and nine times. The V call is TRBV5-4, the J call TRBJ2-2; TRBD2 aligns across 9 bases. Trimming cost V 1 base and J 3 bases; bases outside gene matches: 4. CDR1 is SGHNT, CDR2 YYREEE, per germline (reference sequence). The CDR3 loop spans 16 amino acids. DNA for the CDR3: TGTGCCAGCAGCTTGTCTAGCGGGGCTTACACCGGGGAGCTGTTTTTT. Its translation: CASSLSSGAYTGELFF.

Many counts were recorded for this clonotype. CDR3 in DNA: TGCGCCAGCAGCCCGGGACAGGCTAACTATGGCTACACCTTC. Its translation: CASSPGQANYGYTF. The V and J genes are TRBV5-1 and TRBJ1-2, with 8 bases fitting TRBD1. The CDR3 covers 14 residues. Losses at the gene ends were 4 bases for V and 0 bases for J; bases not matched to a gene: 2. The germline gives CDR1 SGHRS, CDR2 YFSETQ.

This clonotype showed up many times. J is TRBJ2-7 and V is TRBV7-2, with TRBD2 matching over 9 bases. The germline gives CDR1 SGHTA, CDR2 FQGNSA. CDR3 length: 15 amino acids. V shed 4 bases and J 3 bases; nucleotides not matched to a gene: 7. CDR3 amino acids: CASSSRSGGSYEQYF. The CDR3 region has the DNA TGTGCCAGCAGCTCCCGTAGCGGGGGTAGCTACGAGCAGTACTTC.

J is TRBJ1-1 and V is TRBV20-1, with D perhaps matching TRBD1 (5 bases). V was pared by 3 bases and J by 6 bases, with 14 bases between. The CDR3 extends over 13 amino acids. Germline CDR1 DFQATT, CDR2 SNEGSKA (reference sequence). The CDR3 loop reads CSASIEGSAEAFF. CDR3 bases: TGCAGTGCTAGCATTGAGGGGAGCGCTGAAGCTTTCTTT.

The sample holds a few counts of this clonotype. The chain combines TRBV20-1 with TRBJ2-1; D is unclear. CDR1 is DFQATT, CDR2 SNEGSKA, per germline (reference sequence). Trimming removed 4 bases at V and 5 bases at J, with 6 bases between. CDR3 length: 11 amino acids. The CDR3 coding sequence is TGCAGTGCTAAGGAGAACAATGAGCAGTTCTTC. This encodes CSAKENNEQFF.

This clonotype has only a few counts. The CDR3 reads CASSLSVGGSSYEQYF. Here the CDR3 DNA reads TGTGCCAGCAGTTTATCGGTAGGGGGTAGCTCCTACGAGCAGTACTTC. The chain carries TRBV27 and TRBJ2-7, with D possibly being TRBD1 (6 bases). The germline V gene encodes CDR1 MNHEY and CDR2 SMNVEV (reference sequence). CDR3 length: 16 residues. The V and J ends lost 0 bases and 0 bases respectively, with 12 bases between them.

This clonotype occurred many times. The chain's CDR3 is CSARDGGDSSTGELFF. The CDR3 DNA sequence: TGCAGTGCTAGAGACGGGGGAGACTCTTCCACCGGGGAGCTGTTTTTT. The chain has TRBV20-1 and TRBJ2-2, with TRBD2 as a possible D gene (6 bases). Germline V gene sequence: CDR1 DFQATT, CDR2 SNEGSKA (reference sequence). The CDR3 consists of 16 residues. The V end lost 0 bases, the J end lost 4 bases, and 15 bases lay between the germline ends.

This clonotype has a count of ten or more. V gene TRBV12-3 or TRBV12-4 combines with J gene TRBJ2-7; 7 bases fit TRBD1. V lost 6 bases to trimming and J lost 5 bases; unmatched junction nucleotides: 4. CDR3 length: 12 amino acids. CDR3 protein: CASSSDRNEQYF. DNA of the CDR3: TGTGCCAGCAGCTCGGACAGGAACGAGCAGTACTTC.

This clonotype was seen ten or more times. The genes are TRBV20-1 and TRBJ2-5; 8 bases are shared with TRBD2. J lost 4 bases, V lost 0 bases, and 7 bases had no gene match. The germline CDR1 and CDR2 sequences are DFQATT and SNEGSKA (reference sequence). The CDR3 spans 15 residues. The CDR3 coding sequence is TGCAGTGCTAGAGAGGGTAGCGGGAACTCAGAGACCCAGTACTTC. It encodes CSAREGSGNSETQYF.

This clonotype was seen a few times. The V call is TRBV5-1, the J call TRBJ2-3; tentatively, D is TRBD2 (5 bases). The CDR3 length is 14 residues. V lost 0 bases and J 6 bases, leaving 11 bases between the germline ends. Germline loops: CDR1 SGHRS, CDR2 YFSETQ. Written as DNA, the CDR3 is TGCGCCAGCAGCTTGGGGACTTTGTCGGATACGCAGTATTTT. Encoded protein: CASSLGTLSDTQYF.

The table lists this clonotype with a few counts. This rearrangement joins TRBV20-1 to TRBJ2-1; the match to TRBD2 covers 11 bases. This CDR3 has 16 amino acids. Germline lookup yields CDR1 DFQATT and CDR2 SNEGSKA (reference sequence). J lost 15 bases, V lost 1 base, and 17 bases had no gene match. Written as DNA, the CDR3 is TGCAGTGCTAGAGTACCAGGGACTAGCGGCCCAGCGGATCGGTTCTTC. Its translation is CSARVPGTSGPADRFF.

This clonotype was seen many times. The chain couples TRBV27 to TRBJ1-2; 8 positions agree with TRBD1. The germline V gene encodes CDR1 MNHEY and CDR2 SMNVEV (reference sequence). The ends lost 2 bases at V and 14 bases at J; junction bases unmatched: 7. The CDR3 runs to 12 residues. CDR3 protein: CASSLAGGAETF. CDR3 DNA: TGTGCCAGCAGTTTAGCAGGGGGCGCGGAGACCTTC.

In this sample, this clonotype turned up many times. The chain has TRBV5-1 and TRBJ2-1, with D perhaps matching TRBD1 (6 bases). V was clipped by 3 bases and J by 5 bases, with 12 bases between them. Germline V CDR1 and CDR2: SGHRS, YFSETQ. This CDR3 spans 14 amino acids. CDR3 in DNA: TGCGCCAGCAGCTCAGGGGCCGGAAACAATGAGCAGTTCTTC. This translates into CASSSGAGNNEQFF. The full variable domain, in which reference TRBV5-1 and TRBJ2-1 provide the parts outside the CDR3, is KAGVTQTPRYLIKTRGQQVTLSCSPISGHRSVSWYQQTPGQGLQFLFEYFSETQRNKGNFPGRFSGRQFSNSRSEMNVSTLELGDSALYLCASSSGAGNNEQFFGPGTRLTVL.